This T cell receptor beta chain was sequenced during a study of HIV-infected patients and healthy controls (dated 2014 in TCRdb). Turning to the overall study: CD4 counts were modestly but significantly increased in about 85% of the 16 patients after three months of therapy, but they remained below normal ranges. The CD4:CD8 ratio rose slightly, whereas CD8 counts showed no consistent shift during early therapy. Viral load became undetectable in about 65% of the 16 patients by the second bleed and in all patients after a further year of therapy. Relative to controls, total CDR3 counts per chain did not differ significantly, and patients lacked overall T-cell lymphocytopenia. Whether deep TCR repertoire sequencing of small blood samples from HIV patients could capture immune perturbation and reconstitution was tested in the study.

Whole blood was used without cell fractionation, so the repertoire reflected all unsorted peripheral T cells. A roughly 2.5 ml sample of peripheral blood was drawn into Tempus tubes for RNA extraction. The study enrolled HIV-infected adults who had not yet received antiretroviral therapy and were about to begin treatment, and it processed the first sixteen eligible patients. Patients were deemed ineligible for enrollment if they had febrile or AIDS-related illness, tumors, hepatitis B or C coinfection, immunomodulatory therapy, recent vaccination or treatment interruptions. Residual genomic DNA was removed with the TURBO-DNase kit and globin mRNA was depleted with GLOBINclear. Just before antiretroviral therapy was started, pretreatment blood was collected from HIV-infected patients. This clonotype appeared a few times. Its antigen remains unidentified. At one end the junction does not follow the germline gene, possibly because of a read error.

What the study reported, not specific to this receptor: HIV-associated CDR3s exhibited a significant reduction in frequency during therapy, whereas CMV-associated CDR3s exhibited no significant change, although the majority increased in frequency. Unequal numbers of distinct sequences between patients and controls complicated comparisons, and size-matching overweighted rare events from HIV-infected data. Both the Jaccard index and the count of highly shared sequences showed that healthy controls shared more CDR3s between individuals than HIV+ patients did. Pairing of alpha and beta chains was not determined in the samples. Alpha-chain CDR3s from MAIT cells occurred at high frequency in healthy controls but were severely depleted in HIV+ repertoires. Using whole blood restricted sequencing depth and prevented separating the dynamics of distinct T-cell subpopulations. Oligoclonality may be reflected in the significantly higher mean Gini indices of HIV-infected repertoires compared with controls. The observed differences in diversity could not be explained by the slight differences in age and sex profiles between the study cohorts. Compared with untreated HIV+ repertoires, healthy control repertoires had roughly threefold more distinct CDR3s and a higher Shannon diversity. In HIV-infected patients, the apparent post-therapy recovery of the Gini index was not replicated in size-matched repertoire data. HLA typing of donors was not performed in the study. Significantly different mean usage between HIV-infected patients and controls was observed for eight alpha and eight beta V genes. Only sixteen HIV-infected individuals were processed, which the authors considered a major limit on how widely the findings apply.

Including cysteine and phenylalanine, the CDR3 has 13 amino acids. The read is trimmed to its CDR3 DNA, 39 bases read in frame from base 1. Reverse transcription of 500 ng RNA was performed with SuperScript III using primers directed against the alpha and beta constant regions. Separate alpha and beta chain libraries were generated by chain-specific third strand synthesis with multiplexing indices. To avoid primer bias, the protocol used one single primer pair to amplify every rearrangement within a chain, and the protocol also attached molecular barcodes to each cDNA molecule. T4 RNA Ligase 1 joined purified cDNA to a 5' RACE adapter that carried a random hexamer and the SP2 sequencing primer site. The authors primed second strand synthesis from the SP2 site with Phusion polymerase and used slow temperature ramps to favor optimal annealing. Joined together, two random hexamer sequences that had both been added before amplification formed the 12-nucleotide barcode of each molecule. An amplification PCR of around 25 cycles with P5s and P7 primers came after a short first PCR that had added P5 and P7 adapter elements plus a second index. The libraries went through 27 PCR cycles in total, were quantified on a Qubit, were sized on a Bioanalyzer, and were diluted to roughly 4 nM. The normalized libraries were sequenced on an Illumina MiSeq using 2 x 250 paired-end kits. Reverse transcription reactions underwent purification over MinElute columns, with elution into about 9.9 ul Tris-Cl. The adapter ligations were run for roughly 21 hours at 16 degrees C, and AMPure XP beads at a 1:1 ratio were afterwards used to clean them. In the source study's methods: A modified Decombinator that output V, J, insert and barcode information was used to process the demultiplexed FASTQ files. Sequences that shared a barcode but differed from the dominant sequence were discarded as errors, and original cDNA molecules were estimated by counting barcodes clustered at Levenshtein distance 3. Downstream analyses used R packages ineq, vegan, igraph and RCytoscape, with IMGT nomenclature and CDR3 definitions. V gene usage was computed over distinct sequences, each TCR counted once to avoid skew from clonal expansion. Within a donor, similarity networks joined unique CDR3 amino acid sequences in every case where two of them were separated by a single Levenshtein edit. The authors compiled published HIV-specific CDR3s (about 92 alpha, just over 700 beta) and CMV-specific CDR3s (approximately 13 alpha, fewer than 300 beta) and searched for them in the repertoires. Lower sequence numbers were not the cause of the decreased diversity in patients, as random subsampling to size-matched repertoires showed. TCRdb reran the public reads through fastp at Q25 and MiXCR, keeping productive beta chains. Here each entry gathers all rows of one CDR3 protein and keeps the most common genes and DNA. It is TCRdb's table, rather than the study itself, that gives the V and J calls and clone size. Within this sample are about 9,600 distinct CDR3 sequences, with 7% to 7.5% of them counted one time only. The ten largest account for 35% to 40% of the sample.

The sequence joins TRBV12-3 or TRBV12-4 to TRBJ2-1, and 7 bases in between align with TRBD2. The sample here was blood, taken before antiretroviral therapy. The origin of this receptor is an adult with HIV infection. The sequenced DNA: TGTGCCACCAGTGGGGGGGAATACAATGAGCAGTTCTTC. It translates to CATSGGEYNEQFF.